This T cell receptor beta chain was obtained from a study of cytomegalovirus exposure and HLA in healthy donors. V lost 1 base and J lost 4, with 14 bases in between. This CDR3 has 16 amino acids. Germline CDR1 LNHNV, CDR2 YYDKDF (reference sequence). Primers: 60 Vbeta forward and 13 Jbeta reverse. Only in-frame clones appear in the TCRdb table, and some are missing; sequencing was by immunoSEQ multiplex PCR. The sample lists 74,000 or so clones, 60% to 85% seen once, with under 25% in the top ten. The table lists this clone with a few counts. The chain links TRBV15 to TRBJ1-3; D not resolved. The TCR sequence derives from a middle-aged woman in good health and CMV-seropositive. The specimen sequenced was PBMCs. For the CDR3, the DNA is TGTGCCACCAGCAGAGGAGGTGGCATGTTCGGAAACACCATATATTTT. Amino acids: CATSRGGGMFGNTIYF.